The 5 T cell receptor beta chains presented below share a single source sample, sequenced in a study of blood T cell repertoires in COVID-19. Clones were read by immunoSEQ multiplex PCR, and TCRdb kept only the in-frame ones, dropping some. The sample records 90,000 to 150,000 clones, around nine tenths being singletons. Sequenced input: peripheral blood. These receptors originate from a woman aged 45 to 65 with acute or convalescent COVID-19.

The chain joins TRBV5-6 to TRBJ2-1; 9 bases match TRBD1. The CDR3 length is 15 residues. Losses at the gene ends were 5 bases for V and 7 bases for J; bases not matched to a gene: 10. Germline CDR1 is SGHDT and CDR2 is YYEEEE. Written as DNA, the CDR3 is TGTGCCAGCAGTTACGGACAGGGGTTAGTTAATGAGCAGTTCTTC. It codes for CASSYGQGLVNEQFF.

The chain carries TRBV7-9 and TRBJ2-7; D is undetermined. The CDR3 loop spans 15 amino acids. V lost 5 bases and J lost 0, with 14 bases in between. Germline-derived CDR1 and CDR2 are SEHNR and FQNEAQ (reference sequence). The CDR3 reads CASSSRGESSYEQYF. Written as DNA, the CDR3 is TGTGCCAGCAGCAGCCGAGGCGAGTCCTCCTACGAGCAGTACTTC. Combining the CDR3 with reference TRBV7-9 and TRBJ2-7 gives the whole variable domain DTGVSQNPRHKITKRGQNVTFRCDPISEHNRLYWYRQTLGQGPEFLTYFQNEAQLEKSRLLSDRFSAERPKGSFSTLEIQRTEQGDSAMYLCASSSRGESSYEQYFGPGTRLTVT.

The chain has TRBV5-1 and TRBJ1-2; perhaps TRBD1 as D (5 bases). Trimming removed 5 bases at V and 2 bases at J, with 10 bases between. Germline CDR1 reads SGHRS; CDR2 reads YFSETQ. CDR3 length: 13 residues. The CDR3 nucleotides read TGCGCCAGCAGTATACAGGAAAACTATGGCTACACCTTC. Amino acid sequence: CASSIQENYGYTF.

The rearrangement uses TRBV4-1 and TRBJ1-2; the D is unclear. The germline CDR1 and CDR2 sequences are MGHRA and YSYEKL. This CDR3 region has 14 residues. V was pared by 0 bases and J by 8 bases, with 13 bases between. This CDR3 reads CASSQDLYLLGYTF. CDR3 nucleotide sequence: TGCGCCAGCAGCCAAGATCTGTACCTGCTAGGCTACACCTTC.

V and J are TRBV5-8 and TRBJ2-1; no clear D. CDR1 is SGHTS and CDR2 is YDEGEE in the germline V gene. V was clipped by 5 bases and J by 5 bases, with 29 bases between them. The CDR3 totals 19 residues. CDR3 coding DNA: TGTGCCAGCAGGCTTCTCTGGCGTCCCACAAGCCCCCGGGACAATGAGCAGTTCTTC. Amino acid sequence: CASRLLWRPTSPRDNEQFF.